This record covers a single T cell receptor (beta chain). From germline, CDR1 is MGHRA and CDR2 YSYEKL. Trimming cost V 3 bases and J 5 bases, with 12 bases left between them. CDR3 length equals 14 residues. The sample originates from a study of CD8 T cells in Susac syndrome. It was with random hexamers that about 0.45 to 1 ug RNA was reverse transcribed. Using its own MiXCR run on the immunoSEQ multiplex PCR reads, TCRdb lists one record per CDR3 protein. The sample has 100,000 to 150,000 distinct CDR3 sequences; approximately 95% are singletons. Bulk CD8+ and CD4+ cells came from magnetic negative isolation; CD8+ TEMRA by FACS.

The source is a human donor with multiple sclerosis. Sequencing was carried out using CD8+ T cells from PBMCs. This chain links TRBV4-1 with TRBJ2-3; D remains ambiguous. CDR3 amino acids: CASSQVSAKDTQYF. The CDR3 DNA reads TGCGCCAGCAGCCAGGTTTCAGCTAAAGATACGCAGTATTTT.